This T cell receptor (beta chain) was sequenced for a study of blood T cells in healthy people across ages (dated by TCRdb to between 2014 and 2017). The study in broad terms: In model experiments, template switching captured about one uniquely barcoded TCR beta cDNA molecule for every two T cells. The study measured age-related changes in TCR beta repertoire diversity using deep sequencing normalized with unique cDNA molecular identifiers. The donors were split into four age groups: young (average about 15 years), middle-aged (roughly 42), aged (about 62) and long-lived (over 80). Donors of different ages were randomly distributed across sequencing lanes to avoid experimental bias. Using the same blood draw, the study looked at two additional independent replicas of 1 million unique cDNA reads for two donors, one aged 18 to 30 and the other aged 80 or older. Beyond this particular receptor, the publication reports: Estimates of total diversity based on one million sequenced T cells were regarded as lower bounds and as underestimates. The percentage of naive T cells measured by flow cytometry correlated strongly with observed TCR beta diversity. Compared with the aged group, the long-lived group had more naive CD4+ T cells, fewer expanded clones and increased TCR diversity, suggesting age selection. Observed TCR beta diversity per million T cells fell roughly linearly with age, and a significant reduction was already apparent by age roughly 41. Because donor CMV infection status was unknown, age-related changes in expanded clonotypes were potentially confounded. Since profiling was done on bulk unsorted PBMCs, naive and antigen-experienced compartments could not be conclusively compared.

The library was made by 5' RACE. Reads for this sample came from an Illumina HiSeq 2500. The second PCR ran for roughly 7 to 12 cycles and used a J-beta primer mix along with a sample-barcoded 5' primer. A unique molecular identifier was introduced onto each TCR beta cDNA molecule by a template-switch 5' adaptor carrying 12 random nucleotides. Each sample yielded at least 3 million CDR3-containing paired-end reads. All of the RNA was converted into first-strand cDNA using the Mint cDNA synthesis kit, with a TRBC-specific oligonucleotide serving as the primer. After uracil-DNA glycosylase treatment, a first 18-cycle PCR used universal primers M1SS and BC2_uni_R on all cDNA. The study's processing was this. For normalization, 1 million high-quality reads were randomly selected from each sample, with every read carrying a distinct molecular identifier. Instead of being binned into consensus sequences, reads with shared molecular identifiers were discarded. MiTCR, with a Q25 quality threshold and the strictest error-elimination algorithm, was used for CDR3 identification, clonotype clustering and error correction. A nonparametric unseen species model with Euler transformation was used to estimate a lower bound on total TCR beta diversity. TCRdb applied fastp at Q25 and MiXCR to the public reads, then kept only in-frame beta chains. For every CDR3 protein sequence, its rows merge into one entry that carries the most common genes and DNA. For this entry, the V and J calls and clone size follow TCRdb and not the study's own pipeline. The sample includes about 1.8 million distinct CDR3 sequences, with around half observed a single time. The ten top clones hold approximately 2.1% of the sample.

The donors were roughly 38 Caucasian individuals from Russia, aged roughly 6 to 100 years, who were systemically healthy. Each donor gave about 9.7 milliliters of peripheral blood, drawn into EDTA-treated Vacutainer tubes. Ficoll-Paque density-gradient centrifugation was used to isolate PBMCs, with at least 7 million per sample. Total RNA, at least 6 micrograms per sample, was extracted from PBMCs with Trizol reagent. For every donor, flow cytometry on a PBMC aliquot measured the percentage of naive CD45RAhigh/CD27high T cells. The CDR3 runs 14 amino acids, cysteine and phenylalanine included. Only the CDR3 portion is preserved as DNA: 42 bases, with reading frame beginning at the first base. CDR1 SEHNR and CDR2 FQNEAQ were looked up in the germline V gene (reference sequence). Germline trimming: 3 bases from V, 4 bases from J; junction bases outside gene matches: 4. For this clonotype: There is no known antigen for this receptor. A read error may explain this, as a much larger clone is one base away.

The sequenced sample was blood. The rearranged chain carries TRBV7-9 and TRBJ1-1; 8 middle bases align to TRBD1. This sequence originates from a woman in her thirties or forties in good health. The DNA sequence is TGTGCCAGCAGCTTGACAGGGGCGATCACTGAAGCTTTCTTT. Translated, it reads CASSLTGAITEAFF. Extended through the reference TRBV7-9 and TRBJ1-1 proteins, this CDR3 yields the full variable domain: DTGVSQNPRHKITKRGQNVTFRCDPISEHNRLYWYRQTLGQGPEFLTYFQNEAQLEKSRLLSDRFSAERPKGSFSTLEIQRTEQGDSAMYLCASSLTGAITEAFFGQGTRLTVV.